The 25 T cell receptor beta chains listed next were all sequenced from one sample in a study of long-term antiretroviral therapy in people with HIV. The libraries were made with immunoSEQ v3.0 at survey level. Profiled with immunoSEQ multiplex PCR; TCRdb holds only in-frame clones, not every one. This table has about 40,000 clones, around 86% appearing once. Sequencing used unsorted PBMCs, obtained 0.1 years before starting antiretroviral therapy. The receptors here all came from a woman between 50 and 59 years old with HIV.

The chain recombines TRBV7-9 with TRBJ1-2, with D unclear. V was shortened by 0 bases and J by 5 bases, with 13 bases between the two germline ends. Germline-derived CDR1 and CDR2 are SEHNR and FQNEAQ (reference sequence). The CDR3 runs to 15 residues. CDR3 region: CASSLAAGNAYGYTF. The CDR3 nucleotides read TGTGCCAGCAGCTTAGCAGCGGGGAATGCTTATGGCTACACCTTC. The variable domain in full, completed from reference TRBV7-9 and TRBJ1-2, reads DTGVSQNPRHKITKRGQNVTFRCDPISEHNRLYWYRQTLGQGPEFLTYFQNEAQLEKSRLLSDRFSAERPKGSFSTLEIQRTEQGDSAMYLCASSLAAGNAYGYTFGSGTRLTVV.

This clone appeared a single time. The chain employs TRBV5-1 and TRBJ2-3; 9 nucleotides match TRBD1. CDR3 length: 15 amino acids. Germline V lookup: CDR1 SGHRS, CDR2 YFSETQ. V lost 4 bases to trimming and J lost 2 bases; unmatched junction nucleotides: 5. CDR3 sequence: CASSRGDRVTDTQYF. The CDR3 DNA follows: TGCGCCAGCAGCCGGGGGGACAGGGTCACAGATACGCAGTATTTT.

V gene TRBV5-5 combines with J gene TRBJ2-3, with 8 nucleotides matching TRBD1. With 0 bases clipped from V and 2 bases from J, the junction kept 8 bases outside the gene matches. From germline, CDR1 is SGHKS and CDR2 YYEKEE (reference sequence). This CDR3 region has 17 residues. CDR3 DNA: TGTGCCAGCAGCTTGGGATGGACAGGGCCTACCACAGATACGCAGTATTTT. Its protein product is CASSLGWTGPTTDTQYF. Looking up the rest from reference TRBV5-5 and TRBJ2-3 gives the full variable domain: DAGVTQSPTHLIKTRGQQVTLRCSPISGHKSVSWYQQVLGQGPQFIFQYYEKEERGRGNFPDRFSARQFPNYSSELNVNALLLGDSALYLCASSLGWTGPTTDTQYFGPGTRLTVL.

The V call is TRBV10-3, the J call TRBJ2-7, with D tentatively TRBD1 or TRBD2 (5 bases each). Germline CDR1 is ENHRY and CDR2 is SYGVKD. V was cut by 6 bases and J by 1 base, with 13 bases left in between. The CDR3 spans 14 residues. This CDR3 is CAIRNRDGSYEQYF. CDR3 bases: TGTGCCATCAGGAACCGGGACGGTTCCTACGAGCAGTACTTC.

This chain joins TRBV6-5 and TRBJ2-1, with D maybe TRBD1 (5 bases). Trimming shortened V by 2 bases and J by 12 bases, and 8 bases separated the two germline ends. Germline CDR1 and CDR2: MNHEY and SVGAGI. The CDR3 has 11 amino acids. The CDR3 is CASSYGRGQFF. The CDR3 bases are TGTGCCAGCAGTTACGGTAGGGGGCAGTTCTTC.

CDR3 in DNA: TGTGCCAGCAGCTCCCGGGACAGGGCGACCGGGGAGCTGTTTTTT. Amino acid sequence: CASSSRDRATGELFF. The chain employs TRBV5-4 and TRBJ2-2, with 9 bases that match TRBD1. The ends lost 3 bases at V and 5 bases at J; junction bases unmatched: 5. The CDR3 contains 15 residues. Germline CDR1 and CDR2: SGHNT and YYREEE (reference sequence).

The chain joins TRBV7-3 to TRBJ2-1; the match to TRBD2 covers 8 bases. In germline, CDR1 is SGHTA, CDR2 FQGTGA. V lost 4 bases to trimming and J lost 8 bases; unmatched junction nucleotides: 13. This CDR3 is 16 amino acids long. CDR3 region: CASSSDGVAGQHEQFF. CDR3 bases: TGTGCCAGCAGCTCCGATGGAGTAGCGGGGCAGCATGAGCAGTTCTTC.

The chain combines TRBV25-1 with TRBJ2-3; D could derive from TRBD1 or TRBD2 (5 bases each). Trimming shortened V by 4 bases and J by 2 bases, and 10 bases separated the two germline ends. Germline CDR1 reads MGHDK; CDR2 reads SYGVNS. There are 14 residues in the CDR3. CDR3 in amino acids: CASSGLGDTDTQYF. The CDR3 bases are TGTGCCAGCAGTGGTTTGGGGGACACAGATACGCAGTATTTT.

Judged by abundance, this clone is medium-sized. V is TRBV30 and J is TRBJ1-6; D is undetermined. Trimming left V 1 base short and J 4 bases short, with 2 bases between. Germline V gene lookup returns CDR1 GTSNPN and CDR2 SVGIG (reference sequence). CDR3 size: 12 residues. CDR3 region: CAWSEYNSPLHF. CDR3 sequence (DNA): TGTGCCTGGAGTGAATATAATTCACCCCTCCACTTT.

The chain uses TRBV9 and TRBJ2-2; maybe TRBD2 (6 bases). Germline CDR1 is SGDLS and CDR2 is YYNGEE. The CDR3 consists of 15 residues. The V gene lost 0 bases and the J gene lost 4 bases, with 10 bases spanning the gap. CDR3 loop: CASSVGVAATGELFF. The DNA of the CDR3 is TGTGCCAGCAGCGTAGGGGTAGCGGCCACCGGGGAGCTGTTTTTT.

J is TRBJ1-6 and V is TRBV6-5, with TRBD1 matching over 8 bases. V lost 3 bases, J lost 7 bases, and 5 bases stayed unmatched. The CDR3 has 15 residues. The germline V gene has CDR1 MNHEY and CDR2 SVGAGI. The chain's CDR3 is CASSYQGAGNSPLHF. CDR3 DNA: TGTGCCAGCAGTTATCAGGGGGCCGGGAATTCACCCCTCCACTTT.

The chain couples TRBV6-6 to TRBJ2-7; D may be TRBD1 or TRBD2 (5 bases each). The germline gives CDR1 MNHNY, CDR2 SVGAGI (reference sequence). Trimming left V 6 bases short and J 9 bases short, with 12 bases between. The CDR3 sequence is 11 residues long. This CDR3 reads CASSFGTVQYF. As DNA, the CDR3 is TGTGCCAGCAGCTTTGGGACCGTGCAGTACTTC.

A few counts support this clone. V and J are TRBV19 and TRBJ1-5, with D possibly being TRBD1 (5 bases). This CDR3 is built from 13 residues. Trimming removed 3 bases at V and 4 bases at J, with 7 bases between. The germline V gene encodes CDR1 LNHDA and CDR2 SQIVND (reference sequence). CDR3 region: CASSIKGNQPQHF. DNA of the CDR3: TGTGCCAGTAGTATTAAGGGGAATCAGCCCCAGCATTTT.

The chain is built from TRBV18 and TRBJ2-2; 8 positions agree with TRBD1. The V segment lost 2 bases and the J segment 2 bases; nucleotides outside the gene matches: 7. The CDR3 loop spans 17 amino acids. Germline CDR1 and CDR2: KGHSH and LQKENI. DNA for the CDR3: TGTGCCAGCTCACCATCGGGCGCAGGGGGCAACACCGGGGAGCTGTTTTTT. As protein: CASSPSGAGGNTGELFF.

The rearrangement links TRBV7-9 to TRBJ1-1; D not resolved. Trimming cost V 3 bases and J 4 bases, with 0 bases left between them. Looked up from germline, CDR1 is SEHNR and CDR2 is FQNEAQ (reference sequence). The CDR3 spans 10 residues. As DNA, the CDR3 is TGTGCCAGCAGCTTCACTGAAGCTTTCTTT. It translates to CASSFTEAFF.

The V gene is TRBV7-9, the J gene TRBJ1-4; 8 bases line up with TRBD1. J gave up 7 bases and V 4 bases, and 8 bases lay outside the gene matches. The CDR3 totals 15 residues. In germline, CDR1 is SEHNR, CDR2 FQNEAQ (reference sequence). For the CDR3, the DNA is TGTGCCAGCAGCTCACCCGACAGGGGAGGTGAAAAACTGTTTTTT. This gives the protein CASSSPDRGGEKLFF.

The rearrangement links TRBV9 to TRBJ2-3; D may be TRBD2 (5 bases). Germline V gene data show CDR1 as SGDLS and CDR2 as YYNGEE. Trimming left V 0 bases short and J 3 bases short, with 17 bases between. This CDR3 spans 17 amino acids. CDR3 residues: CASSVDDREVITDTQYF. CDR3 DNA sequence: TGTGCCAGCAGCGTAGACGATCGGGAAGTGATAACAGATACGCAGTATTTT.

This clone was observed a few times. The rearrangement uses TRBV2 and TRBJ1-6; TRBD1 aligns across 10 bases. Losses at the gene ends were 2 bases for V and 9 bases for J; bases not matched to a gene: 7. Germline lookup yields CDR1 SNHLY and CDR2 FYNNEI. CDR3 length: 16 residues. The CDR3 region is CASSETRQGATSPLHF. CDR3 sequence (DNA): TGTGCCAGCAGTGAAACTCGACAGGGGGCGACTTCACCCCTCCACTTT.

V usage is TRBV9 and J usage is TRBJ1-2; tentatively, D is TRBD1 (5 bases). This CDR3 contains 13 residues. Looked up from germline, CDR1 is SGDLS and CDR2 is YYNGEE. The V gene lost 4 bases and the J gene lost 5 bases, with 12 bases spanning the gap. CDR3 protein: CASSPGGGYGYTF. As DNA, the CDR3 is TGTGCCAGCAGCCCCGGGGGAGGGTATGGCTACACCTTC.

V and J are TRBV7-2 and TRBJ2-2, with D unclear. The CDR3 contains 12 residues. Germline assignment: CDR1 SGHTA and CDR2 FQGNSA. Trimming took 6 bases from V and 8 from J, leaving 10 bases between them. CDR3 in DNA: TGTGCCAGCAGTATAGACTTGGGGGAGCTGTTTTTT. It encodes CASSIDLGELFF.

The CDR3 DNA reads as TGTGCCTGGAGTGTAACAGACCCGAGCTCTGGAAACACCATATATTTT. Translating it yields CAWSVTDPSSGNTIYF. V gene TRBV30 combines with J gene TRBJ1-3; the D is unclear. The CDR3 contains 16 residues. Trimming pared 0 bases from V and 0 bases from J, leaving 12 bases between. Germline V gene data show CDR1 as GTSNPN and CDR2 as SVGIG (reference sequence). Looking up the rest from reference TRBV30 and TRBJ1-3 gives the full variable domain: SQTIHQWPATLVQPVGSPLSLECTVEGTSNPNLYWYRQAAGRGLQLLFYSVGIGQISSEVPQNLSASRPQDRQFILSSKKLLLSDSGFYLCAWSVTDPSSGNTIYFGEGSWLTVV.

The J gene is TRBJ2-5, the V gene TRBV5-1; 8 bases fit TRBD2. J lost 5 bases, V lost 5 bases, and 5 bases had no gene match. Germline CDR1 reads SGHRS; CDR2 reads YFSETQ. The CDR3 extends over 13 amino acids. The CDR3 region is CASSRGGSETQYF. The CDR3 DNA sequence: TGCGCCAGCAGTCGGGGGGGCTCGGAGACCCAGTACTTC. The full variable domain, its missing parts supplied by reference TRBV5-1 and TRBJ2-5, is KAGVTQTPRYLIKTRGQQVTLSCSPISGHRSVSWYQQTPGQGLQFLFEYFSETQRNKGNFPGRFSGRQFSNSRSEMNVSTLELGDSALYLCASSRGGSETQYFGPGTRLLVL.

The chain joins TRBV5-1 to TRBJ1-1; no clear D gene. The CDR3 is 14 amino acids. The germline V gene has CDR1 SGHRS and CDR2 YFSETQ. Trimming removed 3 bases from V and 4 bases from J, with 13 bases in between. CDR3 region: CASSSASWSTEAFF. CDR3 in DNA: TGCGCCAGCAGCTCTGCTAGCTGGAGCACTGAAGCTTTCTTT. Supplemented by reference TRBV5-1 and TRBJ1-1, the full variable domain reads KAGVTQTPRYLIKTRGQQVTLSCSPISGHRSVSWYQQTPGQGLQFLFEYFSETQRNKGNFPGRFSGRQFSNSRSEMNVSTLELGDSALYLCASSSASWSTEAFFGQGTRLTVV.

For the CDR3, the DNA is TGTGCCAGCAGCTTAGCGAAAGAGACCCAGTACTTC. Amino acids: CASSLAKETQYF. This chain uses TRBV7-6 with TRBJ2-5; D unresolved. V was pared by 0 bases and J by 3 bases, with 2 bases between. Germline lookup yields CDR1 SGHVS and CDR2 FNYEAQ. The CDR3 spans 12 residues.

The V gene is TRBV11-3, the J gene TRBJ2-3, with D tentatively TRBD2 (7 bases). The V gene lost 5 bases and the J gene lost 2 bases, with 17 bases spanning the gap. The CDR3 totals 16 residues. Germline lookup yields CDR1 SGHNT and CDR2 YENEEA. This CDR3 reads CASSQGWGGPTDTQYF. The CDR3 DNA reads TGTGCCAGCAGCCAAGGTTGGGGGGGCCCCACAGATACGCAGTATTTT.